The TCR beta chain described here comes from a study of T-cell reconstitution after alpha-beta-depleted transplantation in children. Unique molecular identifiers were used in preparing the TCRbeta library. Each CDR3 protein is one row after TCRdb ran MiXCR on the PCR reads. The table records 300,000 or so distinct CDR3 sequences, roughly 25% of them present only once. Germline loops: CDR1 SGDLS, CDR2 YYNGEE. Trimming pared 0 bases from V and 10 bases from J, leaving 11 bases between. The length of the CDR3 is 13 residues. The sample consisted of PBMCs, mostly from graft donor cells, taken 180 days after TCRalphabeta/CD19-depleted stem cell transplant. The sequence derives from a male patient aged 10 to 17 who had a stem cell transplant for acute lymphoblastic leukemia, so the T cells may come from the graft donor. This sequence joins TRBV9 and TRBJ2-1; D might be TRBD2 (6 bases). CDR3 DNA: TGTGCCAGCAGCGTAGAGGGACTCTTCGAGCAGTTCTTC. The encoded protein is CASSVEGLFEQFF.